The present T cell receptor (beta chain) was sequenced within a study of identical twins. Whole-study results and caveats: Twins shared out-of-frame alpha sequences with excess low generation probability.

TCRdb re-derived calls from the 5' RACE reads in MiXCR, one entry per CDR3 protein. The sample records some 790,000 distinct CDR3 sequences, around a sixth being singletons. V dropped 1 base and J dropped 3 bases, with 12 bases sitting between them. This CDR3 has 16 amino acids. From germline, CDR1 is LGHNA and CDR2 YSLEER. About this clonotype itself: No antigen is known for it.

This same sample was also taken into another study, of T cells expressing NK-cell markers. That paper states: CD3+CD56+NKG2C+, CD3+CD56+NKG2C- and CD3+CD56-NKG2C+ T cells, once sorted, supplied the TCR beta repertoires. Four donors likewise had their CD3+CD56-NKG2C+ fraction led by these clonotypes.

The genes are TRBV4-3 and TRBJ2-2, with D possibly TRBD2 on 6 matching bases. This sequence was found in a woman aged 18-29 years in good health. What was sequenced was PBMCs. The DNA of the CDR3 is TGCGCCAGCAGCCAAGTTCTCAGGGAGGACACCGGGGAGCTGTTTTTT. Translating it yields CASSQVLREDTGELFF.